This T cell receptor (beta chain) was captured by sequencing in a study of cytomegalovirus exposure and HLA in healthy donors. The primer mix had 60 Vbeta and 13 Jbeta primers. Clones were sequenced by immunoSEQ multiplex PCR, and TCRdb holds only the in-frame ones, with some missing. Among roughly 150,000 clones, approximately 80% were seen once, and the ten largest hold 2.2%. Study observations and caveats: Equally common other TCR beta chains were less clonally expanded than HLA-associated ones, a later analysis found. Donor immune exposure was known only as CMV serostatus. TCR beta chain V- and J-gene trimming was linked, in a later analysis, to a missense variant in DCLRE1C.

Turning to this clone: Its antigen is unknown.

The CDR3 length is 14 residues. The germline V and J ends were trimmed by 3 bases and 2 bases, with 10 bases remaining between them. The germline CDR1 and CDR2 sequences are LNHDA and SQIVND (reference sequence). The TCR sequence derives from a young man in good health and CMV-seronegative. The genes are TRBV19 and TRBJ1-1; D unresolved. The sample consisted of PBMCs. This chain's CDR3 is CASSILAGNTEAFF. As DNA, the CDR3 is TGTGCCAGTAGTATCCTGGCGGGAAACACTGAAGCTTTCTTT.